The entry that follows covers one T cell receptor beta chain sequence. Per germline, CDR1 SGHDT and CDR2 YYEEEE. The CDR3 consists of 14 residues. The V gene end was trimmed by 3 bases and the J gene end by 4 bases; junction bases not matched to a gene: 3. This specimen belongs to a study of blood T cell repertoires in COVID-19. Study context: Samples representing acute and convalescent COVID-19 were sourced from the United States, Italy and Spain. T cells, B-cell-depleted T cells, or PBMCs supplied cDNA or gDNA.

Original processing methods: Amplifying reference gene primers gave estimates of nucleated cell counts. Produced via immunoSEQ multiplex PCR; TCRdb's table is partial and in-frame only. That table is the source of V, J and clone size, and D and trimming were worked out from the DNA. The data show approximately 450,000 clones, 85% to 90% seen once. The sequenced sample was peripheral blood. The chain joins TRBV5-6 to TRBJ2-7; TRBD2 matches 11 bases. This TCR was recovered from a young woman with acute or convalescent COVID-19. CDR3 nucleotide sequence: TGTGCCAGCAGCTCTACTAGCGGGGGATACGAGCAGTACTTC. Its protein is CASSSTSGGYEQYF.